This T cell receptor (beta chain) was recorded in a study of blood T cell repertoires in COVID-19. Germline trimming cut 6 bases from V and 7 bases from J; bases unmatched to any gene: 8. Germline loops: CDR1 MNHEY, CDR2 SMNVEV (reference sequence). CDR3 size: 15 residues. The table came from immunoSEQ multiplex PCR; TCRdb's copy has only in-frame clones and leaves some out. The top ten hold approximately 12% of the sample, which has fewer than 200,000 clones, 80% to 90% seen once. The sequenced sample was peripheral blood. The V call is TRBV27, the J call TRBJ2-1; 11 bases map to TRBD2. The sequence was obtained from a woman of 80 years or more with COVID-19, enrolled during active disease. The CDR3 loop is CASSPLAGGLNEQFF. The CDR3 region has the DNA TGTGCCAGCAGCCCCTTAGCGGGAGGGTTAAATGAGCAGTTCTTC.